The clone carrying this TCR beta chain was counted once. The data were taken from a study of brain T cells in children with intractable seizures. Data came from immunoSEQ multiplex PCR; TCRdb stores just in-frame clones and leaves some out. The repertoire holds 55,000 to 80,000 clones, around 96% seen once, with 0.3% to 0.45% in the top ten. The CDR3 sequence is 13 residues long. Germline CDR1 SGHRS, CDR2 YFSETQ. The V gene lost 4 bases and the J gene lost 1 base, with 8 bases spanning the gap. Sequencing was limited to surgery cases with top T cell transcript signatures in brain tissue. The chain employs TRBV5-1 and TRBJ2-5, with D unclear. The specimen was peripheral blood, collected at surgery. The clonotype originates from a boy in the first two years of life with focal cortical dysplasia and intractable seizures. CDR3 sequence: CASSRPVQETQYF. The CDR3 bases are TGCGCCAGCAGCCGGCCGGTCCAAGAGACCCAGTACTTC.